This is a list of T cell receptor beta chains from one sample in a study of cytomegalovirus exposure and HLA in healthy donors. Repertoires were generated with immunoSEQ multiplex PCR, while TCRdb's copy carries only in-frame clones and drops some. The data hold hundreds of thousands of clones, with about 80% observed a single time. Specimen: PBMCs. Receptors were obtained from a man aged 40-55 years in good health and CMV-seropositive. Both conserved end residues are part of each CDR3. Size tells how often a clone was seen (once, few, many) or the class of an expanded clone, and some rows leave it out.

abundance,v_gene,CDR3aa
.,TRBV6-5,CASSYSNSGWALHF
.,TRBV2,CASSSQANTEAFF
.,TRBV19,CASSINQRGQPQHF
once,TRBV19,CASSTLAGVTSYEQYF
.,TRBV5-1,CASSPGQEGNTIYF
.,TRBV7-9,CASSTTSWDEQFF
.,TRBV7-6,CASSFLPSTGDGELFF
.,TRBV9,CASSVHIAGEQFF
.,TRBV9,CASRLGVRFTEAFF
.,TRBV6-5,CASSYAALGGTEAFF
.,TRBV6-6,CASSLTSGHYEQYF
.,TRBV30,CAWSHRDRGQGNTEAFF
.,TRBV4-2,CASSQGVGERGDEQYF
.,TRBV4-2,CASSQELAGVSYNEQFF
.,TRBV6-1,CASSAPSLATDTQYF
.,TRBV7-8,CASSLGAGTGAVEQYF
.,TRBV9,CASRPGEGRTGELFF
.,TRBV10-3,CAISDNYEQYF
.,TRBV30,CAWSRGTEAFF